This TCR beta chain derives from a study of CXCR3-negative and CXCR3-positive naive CD8 T cells. Whole-study context: For each library, about 1.5 +/- 0.3 million TRB reads were obtained, around 140 million in total.

Details on this clonotype: The antigen is not known.

Identification of naive CD8+ T cells rested on CD45RO-CCR7+CD27+CD95- status. Points from the study as a whole: Naive CXCR3-negative and CXCR3-positive cells had similar TRBV-TRBJ usage; memory differed. Naive CXCR3-positive cells had TRB CDR3s more hydrophobic than those of CXCR3-negative naive cells. Similarly elevated diversity marked both naive subsets, with memory CD8+ cells showing far lower diversity.

cDNA libraries for TRB were generated by 5' RACE incorporating UMI labels. TCRdb processed the 5' RACE reads again and assigns one entry to each CDR3 protein, with no DNA. This table lists 120,000 to 150,000 distinct CDR3 sequences. This receptor was taken from a human donor in good health. Some clones in this sample may be carry-over from other donors' samples. The sequencing sample was made of naive CXCR3+ CD8+ T cells from blood. The subset here: CD45RO-CCR7+CD27+CD95- naive CD8+ T cells expressing CXCR3 (TNR3+).

The CDR3 is CASRRDGNQPQHF. V usage is TRBV27 and J usage is TRBJ1-5; without DNA, the TCRdb call of TRBD1 cannot be checked. Germline assignment: CDR1 MNHEY and CDR2 SMNVEV (reference sequence). This CDR3 region has 13 residues.